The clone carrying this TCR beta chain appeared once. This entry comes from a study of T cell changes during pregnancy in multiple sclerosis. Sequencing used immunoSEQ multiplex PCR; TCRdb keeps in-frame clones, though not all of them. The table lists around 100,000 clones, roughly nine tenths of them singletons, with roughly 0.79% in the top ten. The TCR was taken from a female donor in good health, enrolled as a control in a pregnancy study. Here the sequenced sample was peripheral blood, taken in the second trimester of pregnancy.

The DNA for the CDR3 is TGTGCCAGCAGTTCCGGCGGGCTCCCCTACGAGCAGTACTTC. This encodes CASSSGGLPYEQYF. V gene TRBV28 combines with J gene TRBJ2-7; D is possibly TRBD2 (5 bases). CDR3 length: 14 residues. V lost 4 bases, J lost 2 bases, and 12 bases lay in between. The germline V gene encodes CDR1 MDHEN and CDR2 SYDVKM.